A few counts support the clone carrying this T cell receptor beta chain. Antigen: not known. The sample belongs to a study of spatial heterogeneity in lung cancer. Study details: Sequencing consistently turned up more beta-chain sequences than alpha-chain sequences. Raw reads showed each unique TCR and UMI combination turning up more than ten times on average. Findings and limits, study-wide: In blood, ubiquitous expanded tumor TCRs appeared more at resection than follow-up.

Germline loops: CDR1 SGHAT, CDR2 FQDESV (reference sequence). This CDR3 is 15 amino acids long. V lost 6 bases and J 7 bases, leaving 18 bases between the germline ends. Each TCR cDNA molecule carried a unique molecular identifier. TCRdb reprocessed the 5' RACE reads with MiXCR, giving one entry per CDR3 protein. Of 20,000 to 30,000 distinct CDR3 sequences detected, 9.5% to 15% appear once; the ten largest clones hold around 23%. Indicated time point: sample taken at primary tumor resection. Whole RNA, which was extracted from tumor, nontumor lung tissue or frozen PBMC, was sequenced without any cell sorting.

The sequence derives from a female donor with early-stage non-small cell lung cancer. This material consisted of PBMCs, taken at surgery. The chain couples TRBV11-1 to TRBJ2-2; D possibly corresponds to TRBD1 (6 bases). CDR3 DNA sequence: TGTGCCAGCAGGACCAGGGGCCCGACAATCGGGGAGCTGTTTTTT. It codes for CASRTRGPTIGELFF.